This passage covers 10 T cell receptor beta chains from one sample sequenced in a study of blood T cell repertoires in COVID-19 (dated by TCRdb to 2019 to 2021). The library was built by means of the immunoSEQ multiplex PCR assay. TCRdb obtained this table from immuneACCESS and retained in-frame rearrangements with V and J assigned. These tables miss some clones; where compared with another copy, unresolved V genes account for less than half of the shortfall, and the remainder is unexplained. A total of fewer than 250,000 clones appear in this sample, about 83% of them only once. The ten largest make up approximately 6.6% of the sample. The sequencing sample was made of PBMCs or T cells enriched from blood (not recorded which). Every receptor here comes from a woman in her thirties or forties who had recovered from COVID-19.

This sequence joins TRBV27 and TRBJ2-3; maybe TRBD2 (5 bases). V was shortened by 5 bases and J by 5 bases, with 5 bases between the two germline ends. In germline, CDR1 is MNHEY, CDR2 SMNVEV (reference sequence). This CDR3 comprises 11 residues. Here the CDR3 DNA reads TGTGCCAGCAGTGCGGGAGATACGCAGTATTTT. Its translation: CASSAGDTQYF.

The chain joins TRBV3-1 (or the pseudogene TRBV3-2) to TRBJ2-1; 9 bases are shared with TRBD2. This CDR3 is built from 17 residues. J lost 8 bases, V lost 0 bases, and 11 bases had no gene match. Germline loops: CDR1 LGHDT, CDR2 YNNKEL (reference sequence). The CDR3, as DNA: TGTGCCAGCAGCCAAGATCGGGTAGCGGGAGATCTGGATGAGCAGTTCTTC. Translating it yields CASSQDRVAGDLDEQFF.

This chain joins TRBV2 and TRBJ2-5, with TRBD2 matching over 7 bases. V gave up 8 bases and J gave up 5 bases; unmatched junction bases: 5. The CDR3 runs 12 residues. Germline V CDR1 and CDR2: SNHLY, FYNNEI. The CDR3, as DNA: TGTGCCAGCCAGCGGGACGGTGAGACCCAGTACTTC. This translates into CASQRDGETQYF.

The chain joins TRBV5-1 to TRBJ2-5; 8 bases map to TRBD1. Germline loops: CDR1 SGHRS, CDR2 YFSETQ. The CDR3 covers 20 residues. V was pared by 0 bases and J by 4 bases, with 20 bases of the junction left unmatched. In nucleotides, the CDR3 is TGCGCCAGCAGCTTGGAGGGATCAGGGGGCAGCCCGATCCTTGGAGAGACCCAGTACTTC. Translated, it gives CASSLEGSGGSPILGETQYF.

This clone was detected ten times or more. The CDR3 coding sequence is TGTGCCAGCAGCTTAGAAGGGACTAACACTGAAGCTTTCTTT. Residues: CASSLEGTNTEAFF. The chain joins TRBV13 to TRBJ1-1; D is possibly TRBD1 (5 bases). CDR1 and CDR2 from the germline V gene are PRHDT and FYEKMQ (reference sequence). This CDR3 contains 14 residues. V lost 1 base and J 2 bases, leaving 8 bases between the germline ends.

The gene calls are TRBV5-8 and TRBJ2-5; 13 bases match TRBD2. CDR1 is SGHTS, CDR2 YDEGEE, per germline. V shed 4 bases and J 5 bases; nucleotides not matched to a gene: 5. CDR3 size: 15 residues. CDR3 DNA sequence: TGTGCCAGCAGCCCAGGACTAGCGGGAGAGGAGACCCAGTACTTC. Protein product: CASSPGLAGEETQYF.

V and J are TRBV7-2 and TRBJ1-4, with a weak D call TRBD1 (6 bases). V lost 1 base, J lost 0 bases, and 9 bases lay in between. The length of the CDR3 is 16 residues. Germline CDR1 is SGHTA and CDR2 is FQGNSA. The CDR3 loop is CASSLGTVATNEKLFF. The CDR3 DNA reads as TGTGCCAGCAGCTTAGGGACAGTTGCAACTAATGAAAAACTGTTTTTT.

The rearrangement uses TRBV10-3 and TRBJ1-3, with a possible D match to TRBD1 (5 bases). The ends were cut back, 3 bases at V and 2 bases at J, with 11 bases in the middle. The CDR3 runs to 15 residues. The germline V gene has CDR1 ENHRY and CDR2 SYGVKD. The CDR3 sequence is CAISDGRVAGNTIYF. The CDR3, as DNA: TGTGCCATCAGTGACGGCAGGGTAGCTGGAAACACCATATATTTT.

V is TRBV10-1 and J is TRBJ2-3; TRBD2 agrees at 7 bases. CDR1 is WNHNN, CDR2 SYGVQD, per germline (reference sequence). The CDR3 is 14 amino acids. Trimming cost V 3 bases and J 4 bases; bases outside gene matches: 4. CDR3 bases: TGCGCCAGCAGTGAAGCGGCGGGAGCAGATACGCAGTATTTT. Translating gives CASSEAAGADTQYF.

The count of this clone is one. This chain joins TRBV7-2 and TRBJ2-2; 7 bases agree with TRBD2. Trimming at V came to 5 bases and at J to 6 bases, leaving 3 bases not matched to a gene. The CDR3 totals 13 residues. Looked up from germline, CDR1 is SGHTA and CDR2 is FQGNSA. The CDR3 region is CASSTLASGELFF. As DNA, the CDR3 is TGTGCCAGCAGCACACTAGCGTCCGGGGAGCTGTTTTTT. The variable domain in full, completed from reference TRBV7-2 and TRBJ2-2, reads GAGVSQSPSNKVTEKGKDVELRCDPISGHTALYWYRQSLGQGLEFLIYFQGNSAPDKSGLPSDRFSAERTGGSVSTLTIQRTQQEDSAVYLCASSTLASGELFFGEGSRLTVL.